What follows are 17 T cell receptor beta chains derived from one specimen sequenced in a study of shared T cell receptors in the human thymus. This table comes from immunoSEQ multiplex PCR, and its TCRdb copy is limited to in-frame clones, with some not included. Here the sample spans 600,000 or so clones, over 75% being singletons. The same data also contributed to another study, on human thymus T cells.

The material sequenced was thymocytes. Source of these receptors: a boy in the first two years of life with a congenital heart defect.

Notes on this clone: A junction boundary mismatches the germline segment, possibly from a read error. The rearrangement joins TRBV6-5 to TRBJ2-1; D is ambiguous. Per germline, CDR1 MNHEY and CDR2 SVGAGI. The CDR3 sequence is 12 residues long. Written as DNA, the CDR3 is TGTGCCAGCAGTTACAGGCTAGTATGTTGGCTCTTC. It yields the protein CASSYRLVCWLF.

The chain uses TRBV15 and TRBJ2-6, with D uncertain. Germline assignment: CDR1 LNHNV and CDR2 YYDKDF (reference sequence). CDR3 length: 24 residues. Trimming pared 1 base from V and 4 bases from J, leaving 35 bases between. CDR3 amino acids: CATSRVPLAASRTPRTSGANVLTF. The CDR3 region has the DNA TGTGCCACCAGCAGAGTGCCCCTCGCCGCTTCCCGCACACCCCGCACATCCGGGGCCAACGTCCTGACTTTC.

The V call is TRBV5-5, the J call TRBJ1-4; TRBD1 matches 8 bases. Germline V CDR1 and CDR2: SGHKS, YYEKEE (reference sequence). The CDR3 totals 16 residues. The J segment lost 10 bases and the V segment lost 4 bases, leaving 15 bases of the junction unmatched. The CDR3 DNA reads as TGTGCCAGCAGCCCAGGACAGGGCCGATTTTCTAGAAAACTGTTTTTT. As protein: CASSPGQGRFSRKLFF.

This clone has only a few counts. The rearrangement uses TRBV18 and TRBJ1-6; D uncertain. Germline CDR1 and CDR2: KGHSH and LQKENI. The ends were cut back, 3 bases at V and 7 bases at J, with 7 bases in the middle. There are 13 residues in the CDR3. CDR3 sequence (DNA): TGTGCCAGCTCACCGTTGAGGAATTCACCCCTCCACTTT. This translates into CASSPLRNSPLHF.

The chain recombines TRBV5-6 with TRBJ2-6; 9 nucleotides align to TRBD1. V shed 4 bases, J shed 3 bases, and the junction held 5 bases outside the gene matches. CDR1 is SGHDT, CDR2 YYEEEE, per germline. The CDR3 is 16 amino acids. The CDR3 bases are TGTGCCAGCAGCCCCTACAGGGGGCTTGGGGCCAACGTCCTGACTTTC. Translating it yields CASSPYRGLGANVLTF.

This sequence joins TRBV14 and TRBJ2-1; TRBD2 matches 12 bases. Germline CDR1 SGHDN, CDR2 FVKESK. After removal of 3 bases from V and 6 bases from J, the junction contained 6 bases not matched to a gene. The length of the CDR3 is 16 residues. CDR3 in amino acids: CASSHPPSGRANEQFF. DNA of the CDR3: TGTGCCAGCAGCCACCCTCCTAGCGGGAGGGCCAATGAGCAGTTCTTC.

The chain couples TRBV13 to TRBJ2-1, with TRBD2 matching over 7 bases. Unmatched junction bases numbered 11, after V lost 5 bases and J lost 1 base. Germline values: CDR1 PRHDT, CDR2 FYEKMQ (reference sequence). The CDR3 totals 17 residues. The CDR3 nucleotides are TGTGCCAGCAGCGCCTTCCCGGGGGGTGGGTCCTACAATGAGCAGTTCTTC. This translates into CASSAFPGGGSYNEQFF.

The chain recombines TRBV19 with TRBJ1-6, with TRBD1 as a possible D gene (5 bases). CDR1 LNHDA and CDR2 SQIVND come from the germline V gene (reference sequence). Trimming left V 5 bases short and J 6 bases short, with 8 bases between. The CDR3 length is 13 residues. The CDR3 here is CASSAGVNSPLHF. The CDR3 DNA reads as TGTGCCAGTAGTGCGGGGGTTAATTCACCCCTCCACTTT.

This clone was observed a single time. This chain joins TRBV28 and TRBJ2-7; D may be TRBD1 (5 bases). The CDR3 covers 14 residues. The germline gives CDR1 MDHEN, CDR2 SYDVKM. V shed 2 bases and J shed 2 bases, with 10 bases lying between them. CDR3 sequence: CASSLMPGPYEQYF. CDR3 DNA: TGTGCCAGCAGTTTAATGCCAGGGCCCTACGAGCAGTACTTC.

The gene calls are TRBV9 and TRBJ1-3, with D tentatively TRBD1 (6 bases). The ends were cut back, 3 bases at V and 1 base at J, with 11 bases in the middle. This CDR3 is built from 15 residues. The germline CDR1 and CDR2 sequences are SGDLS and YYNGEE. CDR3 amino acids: CASSARTGSGNTIYF. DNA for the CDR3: TGTGCCAGCAGCGCCCGCACAGGGTCTGGAAACACCATATATTTT.

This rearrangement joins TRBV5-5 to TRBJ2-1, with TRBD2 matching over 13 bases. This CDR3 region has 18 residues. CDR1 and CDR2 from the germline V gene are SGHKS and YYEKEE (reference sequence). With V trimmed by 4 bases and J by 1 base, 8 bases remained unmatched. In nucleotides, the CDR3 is TGTGCCAGCAGCGAGGACGGGACTAGCGGGGTTTCCTACAATGAGCAGTTCTTC. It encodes CASSEDGTSGVSYNEQFF.

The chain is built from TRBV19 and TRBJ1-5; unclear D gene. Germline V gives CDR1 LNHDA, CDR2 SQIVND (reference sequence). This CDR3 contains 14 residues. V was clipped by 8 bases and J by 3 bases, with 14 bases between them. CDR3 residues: CASSGTLINQPQHF. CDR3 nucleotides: TGTGCCAGTTCGGGAACACTTATCAATCAGCCCCAGCATTTT.

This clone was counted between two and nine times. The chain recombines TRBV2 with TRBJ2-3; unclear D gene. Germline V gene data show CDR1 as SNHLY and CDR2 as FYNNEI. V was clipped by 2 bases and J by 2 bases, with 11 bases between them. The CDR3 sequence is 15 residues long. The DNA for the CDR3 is TGTGCCAGCAGTGAATCATGGGCTAACACAGATACGCAGTATTTT. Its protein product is CASSESWANTDTQYF.

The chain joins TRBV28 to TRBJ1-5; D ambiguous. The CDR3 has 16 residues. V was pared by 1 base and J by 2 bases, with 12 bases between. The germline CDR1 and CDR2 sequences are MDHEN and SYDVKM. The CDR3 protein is CASSLFRGKGNQPQHF. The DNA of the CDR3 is TGTGCCAGCAGTTTATTTCGCGGGAAGGGCAATCAGCCCCAGCATTTT. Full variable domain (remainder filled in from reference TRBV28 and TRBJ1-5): DVKVTQSSRYLVKRTGEKVFLECVQDMDHENMFWYRQDPGLGLRLIYFSYDVKMKEKGDIPEGYSVSREKKERFSLILESASTNQTSMYLCASSLFRGKGNQPQHFGDGTRLSIL.

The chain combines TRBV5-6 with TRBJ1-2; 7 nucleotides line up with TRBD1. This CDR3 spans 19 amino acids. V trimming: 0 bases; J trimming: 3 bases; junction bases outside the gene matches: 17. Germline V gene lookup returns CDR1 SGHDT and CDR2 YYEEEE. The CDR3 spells CASSLGFLGTAPLDYGYTF. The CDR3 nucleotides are TGTGCCAGCAGCTTGGGGTTTCTTGGGACAGCCCCTCTTGACTATGGCTACACCTTC.

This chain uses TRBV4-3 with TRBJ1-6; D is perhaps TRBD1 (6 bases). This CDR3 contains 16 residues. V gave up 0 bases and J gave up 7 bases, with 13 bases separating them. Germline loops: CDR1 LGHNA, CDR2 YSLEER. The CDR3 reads CASSQEHGQMNSPLHF. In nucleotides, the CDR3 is TGCGCCAGCAGCCAAGAACACGGACAGATGAATTCACCCCTCCACTTT.

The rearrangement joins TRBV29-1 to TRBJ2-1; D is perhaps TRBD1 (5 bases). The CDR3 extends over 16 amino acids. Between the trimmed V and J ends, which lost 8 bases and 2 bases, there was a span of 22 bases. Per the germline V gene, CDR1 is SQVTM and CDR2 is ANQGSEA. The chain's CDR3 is CSSRRGKYPPYNEQFF. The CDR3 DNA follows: TGCAGCTCCCGAAGGGGAAAATACCCCCCCTACAATGAGCAGTTCTTC.